Below are 8 T cell receptor beta chains sequenced from a single sample in a study of shared clonotypes between healthy human individuals (dated by TCRdb to 2018 to 2020). Libraries were built with the immunoSEQ multiplex PCR assay. Held by TCRdb, this immuneACCESS table contains in-frame sequences only and omits some clones. Under half of the omission traces to an unresolved V gene where checked; the cause of the rest is unknown. This sample has about 1.1 million clones in its table, and 70% to 80% of those were observed once. The leading ten clones occupy more than 0.5% of the sample. The material sequenced was memory CD4+ T cells from PBMCs. The sample's cell subset or site, from its label and the paper: CD45RA-negative fraction. The origin of the receptors is a man between 18 and 29 years old in good health. Some clones in this sample may be carry-over from other donors' samples.

The chain joins TRBV30 to TRBJ2-1; 11 bases agree with TRBD2. The V gene's germline CDR1 is GTSNPN and CDR2 SVGIG (reference sequence). The trim removed 2 bases at V and 4 bases at J, leaving 4 bases unmatched. CDR3 length equals 15 residues. The CDR3 reads CAWSIGTSGYNEQFF. The CDR3 coding sequence is TGTGCCTGGAGTATAGGGACTAGCGGTTACAATGAGCAGTTCTTC.

V and J are TRBV18 and TRBJ1-3; 7 nucleotides match TRBD1. This CDR3 comprises 19 residues. V was pared by 6 bases and J by 0 bases, with 17 bases of the junction left unmatched. Per germline, CDR1 KGHSH and CDR2 LQKENI. In DNA form, the CDR3 reads TGTGCCAGCTCGCCGACCCTCCTCCGGGACAGTGGCTCTGGAAACACCATATATTTT. Translated: CASSPTLLRDSGSGNTIYF.

The chain carries TRBV14 and TRBJ2-1; no reliable D call. The V gene lost 4 bases and the J gene lost 8 bases, with 9 bases spanning the gap. CDR3 length: 12 amino acids. Germline V gene data show CDR1 as SGHDN and CDR2 as FVKESK. The CDR3 nucleotides read TGTGCCAGCAGCCGAGGAAACGATGAGCAGTTCTTC. It translates to CASSRGNDEQFF. Using reference TRBV14 and TRBJ2-1 for the parts outside the CDR3, the full variable domain is EAGVTQFPSHSVIEKGQTVTLRCDPISGHDNLYWYRRVMGKEIKFLLHFVKESKQDESGMPNNRFLAERTGGTYSTLKVQPAELEDSGVYFCASSRGNDEQFFGPGTRLTVL.

This clone occurred a few times. The chain is built from TRBV9 and TRBJ2-7; weak D call: TRBD1 (6 bases). The V end lost 2 bases, the J end lost 2 bases, and 14 bases lay between the germline ends. The CDR3 is 15 amino acids. CDR1 is SGDLS, CDR2 YYNGEE, per germline. In DNA form, the CDR3 reads TGTGCCAGCAGCGTCAGGTCGGGACAAACCTACGAGCAGTACTTC. Its protein is CASSVRSGQTYEQYF. Looking up the rest from reference TRBV9 and TRBJ2-7 gives the full variable domain: DSGVTQTPKHLITATGQRVTLRCSPRSGDLSVYWYQQSLDQGLQFLIQYYNGEERAKGNILERFSAQQFPDLHSELNLSSLELGDSALYFCASSVRSGQTYEQYFGPGTRLTVT.

This chain links TRBV5-8 with TRBJ2-1, with 9 positions matching TRBD1. The V gene end was trimmed by 2 bases and the J gene end by 5 bases; junction bases not matched to a gene: 8. This CDR3 region has 16 residues. The V gene's germline CDR1 is SGHTS and CDR2 YDEGEE. CDR3 bases: TGTGCCAGCAGCTTTTTACAGGGGGCGCGGAACAATGAGCAGTTCTTC. Its translation is CASSFLQGARNNEQFF. Looking up the rest from reference TRBV5-8 and TRBJ2-1 gives the full variable domain: EAGVTQSPTHLIKTRGQQATLRCSPISGHTSVYWYQQALGLGLQFLLWYDEGEERNRGNFPPRFSGRQFPNYSSELNVNALELEDSALYLCASSFLQGARNNEQFFGPGTRLTVL.

The genes are TRBV28 and TRBJ2-2, with unresolved D. Germline V gives CDR1 MDHEN, CDR2 SYDVKM. The CDR3 is 12 residues long. The V end was cut by 6 bases, the J end by 6 bases, with 8 bases between. The CDR3 loop is CASRPRAGELFF. The CDR3 DNA reads TGTGCCAGCAGGCCCCGGGCCGGGGAGCTGTTTTTT.

This clone was detected only a few times. V is TRBV27 and J is TRBJ1-5, with 8 bases fitting TRBD1. Germline-derived CDR1 and CDR2 are MNHEY and SMNVEV (reference sequence). After removal of 4 bases from V and 4 bases from J, the junction contained 24 bases not matched to a gene. The CDR3 runs 21 residues. The CDR3 region has the DNA TGTGCCAGCAGTTCCCGCCCTCGGGCGTGGGGACAGGCAGGTGGAAATCAGCCCCAGCATTTT. The encoded protein is CASSSRPRAWGQAGGNQPQHF.

The chain links TRBV28 to TRBJ2-2, with 7 positions matching TRBD1. V gave up 4 bases and J gave up 6 bases; unmatched junction bases: 8. This CDR3 has 15 amino acids. CDR1 MDHEN and CDR2 SYDVKM come from the germline V gene. The CDR3: CASSSRRQGAGELFF. CDR3 DNA: TGTGCCAGCAGTTCACGACGACAGGGAGCCGGGGAGCTGTTTTTT.